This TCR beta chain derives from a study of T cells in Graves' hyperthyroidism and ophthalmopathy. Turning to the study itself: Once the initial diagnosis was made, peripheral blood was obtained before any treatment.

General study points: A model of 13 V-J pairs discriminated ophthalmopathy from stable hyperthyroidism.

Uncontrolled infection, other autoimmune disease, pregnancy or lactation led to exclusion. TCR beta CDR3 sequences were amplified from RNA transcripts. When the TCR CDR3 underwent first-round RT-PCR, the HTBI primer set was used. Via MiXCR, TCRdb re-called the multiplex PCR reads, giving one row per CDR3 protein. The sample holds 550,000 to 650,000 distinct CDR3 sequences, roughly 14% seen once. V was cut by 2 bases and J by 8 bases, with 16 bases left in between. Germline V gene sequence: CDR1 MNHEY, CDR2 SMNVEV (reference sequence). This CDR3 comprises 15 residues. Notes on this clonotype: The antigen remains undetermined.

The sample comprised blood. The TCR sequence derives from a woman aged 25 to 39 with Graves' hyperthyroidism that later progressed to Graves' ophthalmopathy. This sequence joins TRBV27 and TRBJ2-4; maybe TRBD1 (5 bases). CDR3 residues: CASSLGDPGKDIQYF. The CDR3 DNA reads TGTGCCAGCAGTTTAGGAGATCCAGGGAAAGACATTCAGTACTTC.